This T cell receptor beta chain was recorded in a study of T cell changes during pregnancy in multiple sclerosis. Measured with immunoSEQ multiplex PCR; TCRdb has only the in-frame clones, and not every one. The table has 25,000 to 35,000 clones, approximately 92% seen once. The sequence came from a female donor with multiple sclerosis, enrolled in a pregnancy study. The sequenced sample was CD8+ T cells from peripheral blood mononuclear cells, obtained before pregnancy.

Written as DNA, the CDR3 is TGTGCCAGCCGGATCGCGGGCAGGTACTATGGCTACACCTTC. It translates to CASRIAGRYYGYTF. V usage is TRBV27 and J usage is TRBJ1-2; D not certain. The CDR3 runs to 14 residues. CDR1 is MNHEY and CDR2 is SMNVEV in the germline V gene (reference sequence). With 8 bases removed from V and 3 bases from J, the gap between germline ends came to 16 bases.